This record covers a single T cell receptor beta chain. Clones were read by immunoSEQ multiplex PCR, and TCRdb kept only the in-frame ones, dropping some. The repertoire holds approximately 300,000 clones, with around 84% as singletons. The sample originates from a study of blood T cell repertoires in COVID-19. The wider study: Collection of acute and convalescent COVID-19 samples took place in the United States, Italy and Spain. PBMCs, B-cell-depleted T cells, or T cells provided the cDNA or gDNA that made up the material.

Residents of about 25 US areas, aged roughly 18 to 89 years, made up the participants. The CDR3 is 16 amino acids. Germline values: CDR1 SGHTS, CDR2 YDEGEE. V was cut by 4 bases and J by 8 bases, with 21 bases left in between. The clonotype originates from a young woman who had recovered from COVID-19. The J gene is TRBJ1-4, the V gene TRBV5-8; D is uncertain. Sequencing was done on a sample of PBMCs or T cells enriched from blood (not recorded which). CDR3 nucleotides: TGTGCCAGCAGCCCCTTGGGAGGAACAGTTGGGGAAAAACTGTTTTTT. This gives the protein CASSPLGGTVGEKLFF.